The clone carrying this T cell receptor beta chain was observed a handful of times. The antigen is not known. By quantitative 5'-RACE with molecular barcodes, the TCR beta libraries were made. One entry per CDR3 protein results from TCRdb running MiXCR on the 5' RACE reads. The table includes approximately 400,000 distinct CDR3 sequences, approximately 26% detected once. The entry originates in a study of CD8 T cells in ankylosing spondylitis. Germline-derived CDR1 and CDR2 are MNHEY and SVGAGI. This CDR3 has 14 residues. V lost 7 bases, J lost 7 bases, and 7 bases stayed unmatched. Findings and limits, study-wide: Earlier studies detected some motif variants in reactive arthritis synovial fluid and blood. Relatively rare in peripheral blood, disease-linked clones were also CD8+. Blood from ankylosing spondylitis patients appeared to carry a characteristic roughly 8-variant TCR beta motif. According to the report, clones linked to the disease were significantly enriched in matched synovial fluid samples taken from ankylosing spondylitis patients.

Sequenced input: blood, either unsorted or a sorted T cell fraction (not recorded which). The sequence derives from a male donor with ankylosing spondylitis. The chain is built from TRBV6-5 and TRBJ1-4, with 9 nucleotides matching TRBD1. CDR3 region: CASITGTGSEKLFF. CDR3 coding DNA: TGTGCCAGCATTACCGGGACAGGGAGTGAAAAACTGTTTTTT.